The 9 T cell receptor beta chains given below trace back to one sample, sequenced in a study of blood T cell repertoires in COVID-19. The data were produced by immunoSEQ multiplex PCR, yet TCRdb's version contains in-frame clones alone and is incomplete. Seen here are around 150,000 clones, 60% to 80% observed once, and the top ten hold around 3%. Sequencing was performed on PBMCs or T cells enriched from blood (not recorded which). These receptors all stem from a woman in her forties or fifties who had recovered from COVID-19.

This sequence joins TRBV7-3 and TRBJ2-7; the match to TRBD2 covers 7 bases. J was trimmed by 2 bases and V by 6 bases; bases with no gene match: 10. Per the germline V gene, CDR1 is SGHTA and CDR2 is FQGTGA. This CDR3 spans 15 amino acids. Here the CDR3 reads CASRSNRGDAYEQYF. In DNA, the CDR3 is TGTGCCAGCAGGTCGAATCGGGGGGACGCCTACGAGCAGTACTTC. Full variable domain (remainder filled in from reference TRBV7-3 and TRBJ2-7): GAGVSQTPSNKVTEKGKYVELRCDPISGHTALYWYRQSLGQGPEFLIYFQGTGAADDSGLPNDRFFAVRPEGSVSTLKIQRTERGDSAVYLCASRSNRGDAYEQYFGPGTRLTVT.

The chain has TRBV27 and TRBJ2-6; 8 nucleotides line up with TRBD1. Germline V CDR1 and CDR2: MNHEY, SMNVEV (reference sequence). The CDR3 covers 14 residues. V lost 10 bases to trimming and J lost 2 bases; unmatched junction nucleotides: 4. CDR3 coding DNA: TGTGCCACTCAGGGGGCGCCTGGGGCCAACGTCCTGACTTTC. This encodes CATQGAPGANVLTF.

This clone was detected ten times or more. The rearrangement joins TRBV9 to TRBJ2-1; D might be TRBD2 (6 bases). The CDR3 is made up of 14 amino acids. Trimming took off 0 bases at V and 10 bases at J, with 14 bases between the two ends. Germline assignment: CDR1 SGDLS and CDR2 YYNGEE. The CDR3 DNA is TGTGCCAGCAGCGTAGCTTCGGGGGATTGGGAGCAGTTCTTC. Translating gives CASSVASGDWEQFF. Full variable domain (rest looked up from reference TRBV9 and TRBJ2-1): DSGVTQTPKHLITATGQRVTLRCSPRSGDLSVYWYQQSLDQGLQFLIQYYNGEERAKGNILERFSAQQFPDLHSELNLSSLELGDSALYFCASSVASGDWEQFFGPGTRLTVL.

This chain links TRBV11-3 with TRBJ2-6; perhaps TRBD2 as D (5 bases). The V and J ends lost 3 bases and 4 bases respectively, with 10 bases between them. The CDR3 is 15 residues long. Per germline, CDR1 SGHNT and CDR2 YENEEA. CDR3 protein: CASSFGGKGANVLTF. The CDR3 DNA reads as TGTGCCAGCAGCTTTGGAGGAAAGGGGGCCAACGTCCTGACTTTC.

The chain's CDR3 is CASSPGNHITDTQYF. DNA for the CDR3: TGTGCCAGCAGCCCAGGGAACCACATCACAGATACGCAGTATTTT. The chain has TRBV9 and TRBJ2-3; a possible D gene is TRBD1 (5 bases). CDR1 and CDR2 from the germline V gene are SGDLS and YYNGEE. The CDR3 has 15 amino acids. The V end was cut by 4 bases, the J end by 2 bases, with 14 bases between.

V and J are TRBV3-1 (or the pseudogene TRBV3-2) and TRBJ2-1; TRBD2 agrees at 12 bases. This CDR3 has 19 residues. Germline lookup yields CDR1 LGHDT and CDR2 YNNKEL (reference sequence). The trim removed 4 bases at V and 6 bases at J, leaving 16 bases unmatched. The CDR3 here is CASSPLTSGSSHHPNEQFF. DNA for the CDR3: TGTGCCAGCAGCCCCCTGACTAGCGGGAGTTCCCACCATCCCAATGAGCAGTTCTTC.

Written as DNA, the CDR3 is TGTGCCAGCAGCGTAGCGGGACAGGGGGCATTTGAGCAGTTCTTC. Translation: CASSVAGQGAFEQFF. The genes are TRBV9 and TRBJ2-1; 12 bases line up with TRBD1. CDR1 is SGDLS and CDR2 is YYNGEE in the germline V gene. V lost 0 bases, J lost 9 bases, and 4 bases stayed unmatched. CDR3 length: 15 amino acids. The full variable domain, with the rest looked up from reference TRBV9 and TRBJ2-1, is DSGVTQTPKHLITATGQRVTLRCSPRSGDLSVYWYQQSLDQGLQFLIQYYNGEERAKGNILERFSAQQFPDLHSELNLSSLELGDSALYFCASSVAGQGAFEQFFGPGTRLTVL.

The chain carries TRBV27 and TRBJ2-4, with D possibly TRBD2 on 5 matching bases. The CDR3 sequence is 15 residues long. Trimming stripped 6 bases from V and 6 bases from J, with 18 bases between. Germline V gives CDR1 MNHEY, CDR2 SMNVEV (reference sequence). The CDR3: CASRARGMFGNIQYF. As DNA, the CDR3 is TGTGCCAGCAGGGCGAGAGGGATGTTCGGAAACATTCAGTACTTC.

The chain employs TRBV11-2 and TRBJ1-3; no reliable D call. This CDR3 has 14 residues. Germline V lookup: CDR1 SGHAT, CDR2 FQNNGV. V lost 5 bases and J lost 4, with 12 bases in between. In DNA form, the CDR3 reads TGTGCCAGCAGCCCCGGGAGCCGGGGAAACACCATATATTTT. Residues: CASSPGSRGNTIYF. Together with reference TRBV11-2 and TRBJ1-3, the CDR3 gives the full variable domain: EAGVAQSPRYKIIEKRQSVAFWCNPISGHATLYWYQQILGQGPKLLIQFQNNGVVDDSQLPKDRFSAERLKGVDSTLKIQPAKLEDSAVYLCASSPGSRGNTIYFGEGSWLTVV.